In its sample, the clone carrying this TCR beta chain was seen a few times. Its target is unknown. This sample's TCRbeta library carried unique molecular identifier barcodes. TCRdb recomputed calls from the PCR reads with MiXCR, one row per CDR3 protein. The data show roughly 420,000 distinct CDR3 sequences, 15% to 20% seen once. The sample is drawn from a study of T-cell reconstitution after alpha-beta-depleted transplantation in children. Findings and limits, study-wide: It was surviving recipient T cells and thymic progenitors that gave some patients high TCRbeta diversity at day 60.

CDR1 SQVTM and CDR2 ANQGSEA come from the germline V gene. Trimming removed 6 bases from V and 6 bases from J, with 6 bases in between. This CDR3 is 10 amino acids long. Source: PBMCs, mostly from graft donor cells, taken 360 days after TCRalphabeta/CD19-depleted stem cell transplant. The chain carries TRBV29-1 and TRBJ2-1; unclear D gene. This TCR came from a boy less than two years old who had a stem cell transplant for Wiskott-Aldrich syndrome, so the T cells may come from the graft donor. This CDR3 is CSVKGNEQFF. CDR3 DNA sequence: TGCAGCGTAAAGGGCAATGAGCAGTTCTTC.